These 29 T cell receptor beta chains came from one sample sequenced in a study of blood T cells in healthy people across ages. It was with a sample-barcoded 5' primer and a J-beta primer mix that a second PCR of about 7 to 12 cycles was run. In TCRdb, the 5' RACE reads were re-called with MiXCR into one record per CDR3 protein. The table shows hundreds of thousands of distinct CDR3 sequences, with about 34% occurring only once. The sample comprised blood. These receptors were obtained from a young man in good health.

This clonotype appeared a few times. The chain joins TRBV7-2 to TRBJ2-3; the match to TRBD2 covers 12 bases. The CDR3 loop spans 16 amino acids. The germline CDR1 and CDR2 sequences are SGHTA and FQGNSA. Trimming at V came to 6 bases and at J to 0 bases, leaving 4 bases not matched to a gene. The CDR3 loop reads CASRRTSGESTDTQYF. The CDR3 DNA is TGTGCCAGCAGGAGGACTAGCGGGGAAAGCACAGATACGCAGTATTTT.

This clonotype was observed a handful of times. The chain links TRBV4-3 to TRBJ2-3; D might be TRBD2 (6 bases). The CDR3 spans 15 residues. Germline V CDR1 and CDR2: LGHNA, YSLEER. Trimming pared 3 bases from V and 1 base from J, leaving 11 bases between. The CDR3 is CASSQWGGGTDTQYF. CDR3 nucleotide sequence: TGCGCCAGCAGCCAGTGGGGCGGGGGCACAGATACGCAGTATTTT.

The gene calls are TRBV12-3 or TRBV12-4 and TRBJ2-7, with 10 bases identical to TRBD2. Trimming removed 2 bases from V and 2 bases from J; junction bases left unmatched: 6. The CDR3 has 16 residues. The CDR3 reads CASSLNPAGGPYEQYF. The DNA of the CDR3 is TGTGCCAGCAGTTTAAATCCAGCGGGAGGGCCCTACGAGCAGTACTTC.

This clonotype came up a few times. The rearrangement links TRBV5-1 to TRBJ1-1, with D possibly TRBD1 on 5 matching bases. With 0 bases removed from V and 5 bases from J, the gap between germline ends came to 11 bases. Per the germline V gene, CDR1 is SGHRS and CDR2 is YFSETQ. The CDR3 has 14 residues. The CDR3 is CASSLGGRETEAFF. The CDR3 DNA reads as TGCGCCAGCAGCTTGGGTGGCAGGGAAACTGAAGCTTTCTTT.

The sample holds a few counts of this clonotype. The V gene is TRBV13, the J gene TRBJ2-5; TRBD2 matches at 8 bases. This CDR3 has 18 residues. V shed 0 bases and J 1 base; nucleotides not matched to a gene: 10. Germline V gene sequence: CDR1 PRHDT, CDR2 FYEKMQ (reference sequence). In DNA, the CDR3 is TGTGCCAGCAGCTTAGGCCCCCCGGGGGGGGCAATCCAAGAGACCCAGTACTTC. This encodes CASSLGPPGGAIQETQYF.

This clonotype was seen only a few times. This chain joins TRBV6-2 or TRBV6-3 and TRBJ1-1, with D tentatively TRBD1 (6 bases). Germline CDR1 MNHEY, CDR2 SVGEGT. The CDR3 totals 11 residues. V was clipped by 5 bases and J by 7 bases, with 8 bases between them. The CDR3 here is CASSRTVEAFF. DNA for the CDR3: TGTGCCAGCAGTCGGACAGTTGAAGCTTTCTTT.

As regards this clonotype: Being one base from a much bigger clone, this may be a read error. The V gene is TRBV12-3 or TRBV12-4, the J gene TRBJ2-5, with a weak D call TRBD2 (7 bases). The germline V and J ends were trimmed by 5 bases and 3 bases, with 13 bases remaining between them. The CDR3 runs 14 residues. The CDR3 protein is CASSVGGGKETQYF. The CDR3 DNA is TGTGCCAGCAGTGTAGGGGGGGGTAAAGAGACCCAGTACTTC.

The CDR3 reads CASSPRRGPWNEQFF. The CDR3 nucleotides read TGCGCCAGCAGCCCCCGCCGGGGGCCGTGGAATGAGCAGTTCTTC. This chain links TRBV4-3 with TRBJ2-1; D is tentatively TRBD1 or TRBD2 (6 bases each). The V end lost 4 bases, the J end lost 7 bases, and 17 bases lay between the germline ends. Germline V gene lookup returns CDR1 LGHNA and CDR2 YSLEER. This CDR3 is 15 amino acids long.

The V and J genes are TRBV28 and TRBJ1-2, with TRBD1 matching 7 bases. CDR3 size: 14 residues. The V segment lost 6 bases and the J segment 3 bases; nucleotides outside the gene matches: 7. Germline CDR1 reads MDHEN; CDR2 reads SYDVKM. CDR3 bases: TGTGCCAGCAGATTGACAGGGAAGGACTATGGCTACACCTTC. Its protein product is CASRLTGKDYGYTF.

This clonotype was seen a handful of times. The V call is TRBV7-9, the J call TRBJ2-1; 11 bases line up with TRBD2. From germline, CDR1 is SEHNR and CDR2 FQNEAQ (reference sequence). The CDR3 spans 19 residues. V dropped 1 base and J dropped 4; count of bases not matched to a gene: 12. CDR3 loop: CASSLVLGLAGGFYNEQFF. In DNA form, the CDR3 reads TGTGCCAGCAGCTTAGTCTTGGGGCTAGCGGGGGGTTTTTACAATGAGCAGTTCTTC.

This clonotype was recorded a few times. V usage is TRBV2 and J usage is TRBJ1-4; D unresolved. This CDR3 spans 12 amino acids. The germline V gene has CDR1 SNHLY and CDR2 FYNNEI. V was clipped by 5 bases and J by 8 bases, with 9 bases between them. CDR3 region: CASSSNREKLFF. The CDR3 nucleotides read TGTGCCAGCAGTTCAAATCGGGAAAAACTGTTTTTT.

The J gene is TRBJ2-1, the V gene TRBV4-3; TRBD2 might be the D (6 bases). The CDR3 is 16 residues long. CDR1 LGHNA and CDR2 YSLEER come from the germline V gene. Trimming removed 0 bases from V and 5 bases from J, with 14 bases in between. This chain's CDR3 is CASSQDPAGRNNEQFF. The CDR3 bases are TGCGCCAGCAGCCAAGATCCGGCGGGAAGGAACAATGAGCAGTTCTTC.

Details on this clonotype: A much larger clone lies one base from this, so it may be a read error. The gene calls are TRBV7-2 and TRBJ1-2; D is uncertain. The CDR3 is 14 amino acids. Per germline, CDR1 SGHTA and CDR2 FQGNSA. Written as DNA, the CDR3 is TGTGTCAGCAGCTTAGGGCAGAATAACTATGGCTACACCTTC. It yields the protein CVSSLGQNNYGYTF.

At least ten counts were recorded for this clonotype. The V call is TRBV12-3 or TRBV12-4, the J call TRBJ2-5; 9 bases match TRBD1. V lost 5 bases, J lost 5 bases, and 3 bases stayed unmatched. CDR3 length: 13 residues. The chain's CDR3 is CASSGDREETQYF. In DNA, the CDR3 is TGTGCCAGCAGTGGGGACAGGGAGGAGACCCAGTACTTC.

The chain is built from TRBV4-3 and TRBJ2-4; a weak D match, TRBD1 (5 bases). CDR3 length equals 17 residues. The V and J ends lost 0 bases and 13 bases respectively, with 25 bases between them. CDR1 LGHNA and CDR2 YSLEER come from the germline V gene. CDR3 in amino acids: CASSQDLDRRNLNSQYF. Written as DNA, the CDR3 is TGCGCCAGCAGCCAAGACCTTGACAGACGAAATCTGAATTCCCAGTACTTC.

The rearrangement joins TRBV7-2 to TRBJ2-3; the D is unclear. CDR1 and CDR2 (germline): SGHTA, FQGNSA. This CDR3 region has 15 residues. The V and J ends lost 1 base and 0 bases respectively, with 8 bases between them. CDR3 sequence: CASSLGSISTDTQYF. CDR3 in DNA: TGTGCCAGCAGCTTAGGATCCATCAGCACAGATACGCAGTATTTT.

This clonotype was found many times. The chain has TRBV29-1 and TRBJ2-3; 7 bases are a match to TRBD1. Germline V gene data show CDR1 as SQVTM and CDR2 as ANQGSEA. The CDR3 contains 16 residues. J gave up 4 bases and V 4 bases, and 14 bases lay outside the gene matches. The CDR3 spells CSVVGTVLNGPDTQYF. CDR3 DNA sequence: TGCAGCGTTGTCGGGACAGTCCTCAATGGCCCAGATACGCAGTATTTT.

V usage is TRBV12-3 or TRBV12-4 and J usage is TRBJ2-3, with D possibly being TRBD1 (6 bases). The CDR3 extends over 17 amino acids. Trimming stripped 6 bases from V and 3 bases from J, with 22 bases between. CDR3 protein: CASRTIQGVLLTDTQYF. DNA of the CDR3: TGTGCCAGCAGGACCATACAGGGAGTACTCCTAACAGATACGCAGTATTTT.

This clonotype has a handful of counts. V gene TRBV5-1 combines with J gene TRBJ1-1, with a possible D match to TRBD1 (5 bases). V shed 4 bases and J shed 2 bases, with 18 bases lying between them. The CDR3 extends over 16 amino acids. CDR1 SGHRS and CDR2 YFSETQ come from the germline V gene. The CDR3 region has the DNA TGCGCCAGCAGCAGAGGACACGGCAGCGTAAACACTGAAGCTTTCTTT. Its protein product is CASSRGHGSVNTEAFF.

The chain links TRBV9 to TRBJ1-3; no clear D gene. Trimming took off 4 bases at V and 1 base at J, with 9 bases between the two ends. CDR3 size: 14 residues. Per the germline V gene, CDR1 is SGDLS and CDR2 is YYNGEE. The CDR3, as DNA: TGTGCCAGCAGCTCCTACTTGTCTGGAAACACCATATATTTT. Protein product: CASSSYLSGNTIYF.

This clonotype was detected a few times. The genes are TRBV9 and TRBJ2-5; 8 nucleotides align to TRBD1. Germline trimming cut 4 bases from V and 1 base from J; bases unmatched to any gene: 9. CDR1 is SGDLS, CDR2 YYNGEE, per germline. CDR3 length: 16 amino acids. The CDR3 DNA follows: TGTGCCAGCAGCAAATCCGGGACAGGAATCCAAGAGACCCAGTACTTC. Translating it yields CASSKSGTGIQETQYF.

The rearrangement joins TRBV2 to TRBJ1-5; no definite D call. Germline V CDR1 and CDR2: SNHLY, FYNNEI. CDR3 length equals 15 residues. V gave up 3 bases and J gave up 3 bases, with 12 bases separating them. Here the CDR3 reads CASSDPRAINQPQHF. The CDR3, as DNA: TGTGCCAGCAGTGATCCCCGGGCTATCAATCAGCCCCAGCATTTT.

In its sample, this clonotype was seen a few times. This chain uses TRBV20-1 with TRBJ2-7; TRBD2 is a possible D gene (5 bases). The CDR3 covers 14 residues. Germline CDR1 DFQATT, CDR2 SNEGSKA (reference sequence). The CDR3 DNA is TGCAATGCAACCCCGGGTCCGGGATCCTACGAGCAGTACTTC. Translating it yields CNATPGPGSYEQYF.

This clonotype has only a few counts. This chain links TRBV12-3 or TRBV12-4 with TRBJ2-2; D is undetermined. The CDR3 has 14 residues. V dropped 5 bases and J dropped 4 bases, with 11 bases sitting between them. CDR3 DNA: TGTGCCAGCAGTGGAGACGGATCCACCGGGGAGCTGTTTTTT. The encoded protein is CASSGDGSTGELFF.

A word on this clonotype: At one of its ends the junction is not consistent with the germline gene, which may arise from a read error. The chain uses TRBV19 and TRBJ1-2, with D possibly being TRBD1 (5 bases). Per germline, CDR1 LNHDA and CDR2 SQIVND (reference sequence). The CDR3 spans 12 residues. Written as DNA, the CDR3 is TGTGCCAGTAGAGTGACAGTCTATAGCTACACCTTC. Its translation is CASRVTVYSYTF.

This clonotype occurred once. The CDR3, as DNA: TGTGCCAGCAGCTCAGGCAGGGGCGCGTTTTACAATGAGCAGTTCTTC. Translating it yields CASSSGRGAFYNEQFF. This chain connects TRBV12-3 or TRBV12-4 to TRBJ2-1, with a tentative D call TRBD1 (6 bases). Trimming shortened V by 6 bases and J by 4 bases, and 19 bases separated the two germline ends. The CDR3 consists of 16 residues.

The CDR3 nucleotides read TGTGCCATAGGGGCCGAAACCCCCGGGACAGTCTCCTACGAGCAGTACTTC. Protein sequence: CAIGAETPGTVSYEQYF. This chain joins TRBV10-3 and TRBJ2-7; 7 bases are a match to TRBD1. The germline gives CDR1 ENHRY, CDR2 SYGVKD. This CDR3 is 17 amino acids long. V lost 9 bases to trimming and J lost 0 bases; unmatched junction nucleotides: 17.

The table lists this clonotype with a few counts. This chain's CDR3 is CASSKQGQLNEKLFF. The CDR3 bases are TGTGCCAGCAGTAAGCAGGGGCAGCTTAATGAAAAACTGTTTTTT. The chain combines TRBV12-3 or TRBV12-4 with TRBJ1-4; TRBD1 is a possible D gene (6 bases). Trimming cost V 5 bases and J 4 bases, with 14 bases left between them. CDR3 length: 15 residues.

This clonotype was counted between two and nine times. The chain couples TRBV12-3 or TRBV12-4 to TRBJ1-4; no reliable D call. The CDR3 contains 18 residues. Trimming took off 3 bases at V and 0 bases at J, with 17 bases between the two ends. The chain's CDR3 is CASSLSLGSAATNEKLFF. The DNA for the CDR3 is TGTGCCAGCAGTTTGTCTCTTGGGTCCGCGGCAACTAATGAAAAACTGTTTTTT.